A selection of T cell receptor beta chains follows, all from one sample in a study of T cell responses to AZD1222 COVID-19 vaccine. Sequencing was performed with immunoSEQ multiplex PCR; in TCRdb, only in-frame clones are kept and a portion is missing. Of about 120,000 clones listed, 80% to 95% are singletons. Source: peripheral blood, taken on day 0 of AZD1222 vaccination. The receptors derive from an adult in good health. CDR3s include the opening cysteine and the closing phenylalanine or tryptophan. D genes are given only for firm matches. The listing skips clone size in some rows; elsewhere it reads once, few, many or a size class.

clone_size | j_call | v_call | d_call | cdr3_aa | cdr3_nt
NA | TRBJ2-7 | TRBV11-2 | NA | CASSLAGPYEQYF | TGTGCCAGCAGCTTAGCCGGCCCCTACGAGCAGTACTTC
NA | TRBJ1-4 | TRBV5-4 | TRBD1 | CASSTRTGGFSTNEKLFF | TGTGCCAGCAGCACAAGGACAGGGGGCTTTTCAACTAATGAAAAACTGTTTTTT
NA | TRBJ1-1 | TRBV7-8 | NA | CASSPQLGYINTEAFF | TGTGCCAGCAGCCCCCAGTTAGGGTATATCAATACTGAAGCTTTCTTT
NA | TRBJ1-6 | TRBV5-1 | NA | CASRSSYNSPLHF | TGCGCCAGTAGGAGCTCCTATAATTCACCCCTCCACTTT
NA | TRBJ2-2 | TRBV3-1/TRBV3-2 | TRBD1 | CASTRQGQNTGELFF | TGTGCCAGCACCCGACAGGGGCAGAACACCGGGGAGCTGTTTTTT
NA | TRBJ2-1 | TRBV6-1 | TRBD2 | CASSERVGLAGRNEQFF | TGTGCCAGCAGTGAACGGGTGGGACTAGCGGGGCGGAATGAGCAGTTCTTC
NA | TRBJ1-1 | TRBV19 | TRBD1 | CASSARGQRTEAFF | TGTGCCAGTAGTGCCAGGGGGCAAAGGACTGAAGCTTTCTTT
NA | TRBJ2-1 | TRBV4-3 | NA | CASSLTISEGTYNEQFF | TGCGCCAGCAGCCTAACGATTAGCGAGGGAACCTACAATGAGCAGTTCTTC
once | TRBJ1-2 | TRBV10-2 | NA | CASSSETGHGYTF | TGCGCCAGCAGCTCCGAGACAGGCCATGGCTACACCTTC
NA | TRBJ1-1 | TRBV7-2 | NA | CAIHFRGTTEAFF | TGTGCCATTCATTTCAGGGGAACAACTGAAGCTTTCTTT
NA | TRBJ2-2 | TRBV5-5 | TRBD2 | CASSLAGGSGRDNTGELFF | TGTGCCAGCAGCTTGGCCGGGGGTAGCGGGAGGGATAACACCGGGGAGCTGTTTTTT
NA | TRBJ1-2 | TRBV7-2 | NA | CASSLVGSGISYGYTF | TGTGCCAGCAGCTTAGTGGGTTCTGGGATATCCTATGGCTACACCTTC
NA | TRBJ1-6 | TRBV3-1/TRBV3-2 | NA | CASSQFGGSNSPLHF | TGTGCCAGCAGCCAGTTTGGGGGGTCAAATTCACCCCTCCACTTT
NA | TRBJ1-3 | TRBV4-3 | NA | CASSQDEGVGGSGNTIYF | TGCGCCAGCAGCCAAGATGAGGGGGTCGGGGGGAGTGGAAACACCATATATTTT
NA | TRBJ2-7 | TRBV10-2 | TRBD2 | CASSLGGLAGIISYEQYF | TGCGCCAGCAGCCTAGGGGGACTAGCGGGTATTATTTCCTACGAGCAGTACTTC
NA | TRBJ1-5 | TRBV7-7 | NA | CATTTEDRCHSNQPQHF | TGTGCTACTACGACGGAGGATAGATGCCATAGCAATCAGCCCCAGCATTTT
NA | TRBJ2-3 | TRBV5-1 | TRBD2 | CASSRDLGLASTDTQYF | TGCGCCAGCAGCAGGGACCTGGGACTAGCGAGCACAGATACGCAGTATTTT
NA | TRBJ1-2 | TRBV4-3 | NA | CASSQAMGVDYGYTF | TGCGCCAGCAGCCAAGCAATGGGGGTGGACTATGGCTACACCTTC
NA | TRBJ1-1 | TRBV12-3/TRBV12-4 | NA | CASSFVVRAEAFF | TGTGCCAGCAGTTTCGTAGTGAGGGCAGAAGCTTTCTTT
NA | TRBJ1-5 | TRBV4-1 | TRBD1 | CASSPTGARGYQPQHF | TGCGCCAGCAGCCCGACAGGGGCTAGGGGGTATCAGCCCCAGCATTTT
NA | TRBJ1-2 | TRBV3-1/TRBV3-2 | NA | CASSQVRVAGGYTF | TGTGCCAGCAGCCAAGTTAGGGTCGCTGGAGGCTACACCTTC
NA | TRBJ2-7 | TRBV30 | NA | CAWSYRDLNPYEQYF | TGTGCCTGGAGTTACCGGGACTTAAACCCCTACGAGCAGTACTTC
NA | TRBJ1-2 | TRBV3-1/TRBV3-2 | NA | CASSLTGTVKYGYTF | TGTGCCAGCAGCCTTACCGGGACGGTCAAGTATGGCTACACCTTC
NA | TRBJ2-1 | TRBV6-2/TRBV6-3 | NA | CASSRQLNEQFF | TGTGCCAGCAGTCGCCAGTTGAATGAGCAGTTCTTC
NA | TRBJ2-2 | TRBV2 | NA | CASSPGRTNTGELFF | TGTGCCAGCAGCCCAGGGAGAACGAACACCGGGGAGCTGTTTTTT
NA | TRBJ2-7 | TRBV30 | NA | CAWSAETGYEQYF | TGTGCCTGGAGCGCAGAGACAGGCTACGAGCAGTACTTC
NA | TRBJ1-1 | TRBV18 | TRBD1 | CASSPYRGNTEAFF | TGTGCCAGCTCACCCTACAGGGGAAACACTGAAGCTTTCTTT
NA | TRBJ1-1 | TRBV11-2 | TRBD1 | CASSNQQQGSTEAFF | TGTGCCAGCAGCAATCAACAACAGGGGTCCACTGAAGCTTTCTTT
NA | TRBJ1-1 | TRBV20-1 | NA | CSAGGGTEAFF | TGCAGTGCTGGGGGAGGAACCGAAGCTTTCTTT
NA | TRBJ1-4 | TRBV3-1/TRBV3-2 | NA | CASSQQGMGNEKLFF | TGTGCCAGCAGCCAACAGGGTATGGGAAATGAAAAACTGTTTTTT
once | TRBJ2-1 | TRBV6-5 | TRBD2 | CASSSLSGSVYNEQFF | TGTGCCAGCAGTTCACTGAGCGGGAGCGTGTACAATGAGCAGTTCTTC
NA | TRBJ2-7 | TRBV6-5 | NA | CASSYSSRGEQYF | TGTGCCAGCAGTTACTCATCACGGGGCGAGCAGTACTTC
NA | TRBJ1-6 | TRBV5-1 | NA | CASSSDSTNNNSPLHF | TGCGCCAGCAGCTCGGACTCCACAAACAATAATTCACCCCTCCACTTT
NA | TRBJ2-1 | TRBV6-2/TRBV6-3 | NA | CASSLSGRDEQFF | TGTGCCAGCAGCCTATCGGGGCGTGATGAGCAGTTCTTC
NA | TRBJ1-3 | TRBV5-1 | NA | CASSLGTGAGGNTIYF | TGCGCCAGCAGCTTGGGTACTGGGGCAGGTGGAAACACCATATATTTT
NA | TRBJ1-4 | TRBV9 | NA | CASSPREVGAGEKLFF | TGTGCCAGCAGCCCCCGAGAAGTAGGGGCGGGTGAAAAACTGTTTTTT
NA | TRBJ2-7 | TRBV14 | NA | CASSPRRGEEPYEQYF | TGTGCCAGCAGCCCCCGTAGGGGGGAGGAACCCTACGAGCAGTACTTC
NA | TRBJ1-2 | TRBV11-3 | NA | CASSWRGQDYGYTF | TGTGCCAGCAGCTGGCGGGGGCAGGACTATGGCTACACCTTC
NA | TRBJ2-7 | TRBV19 | NA | CASSTGRERHEQYF | TGTGCCAGTAGTACTGGCCGGGAGCGGCACGAGCAGTACTTC
NA | TRBJ1-2 | TRBV5-1 | NA | CASSLHPRDYYGYTF | TGCGCCAGCAGCTTGCACCCTCGGGACTACTATGGCTACACCTTC